Following are 8 T cell receptor beta chains from one sample sequenced in a study of T cells in women clearing cervical HPV infection. Here immunoSEQ multiplex PCR was the method, and the copy in TCRdb shows in-frame clones only, minus some. The sample yields tens of thousands of clones, of which the top ten take up 1.2%. Material: blood buffy coat. Receptors were obtained from a woman between 18 and 69 years old with a cervical HPV16 infection that either progressed to CIN3+ or cleared (not recorded which).

As regards this clone: The read stops 3 residues short of the end of the CDR3; the missing end is completed from the germline J gene. The chain uses TRBV18 and TRBJ1-2; 12 bases are a match to TRBD1. CDR3 length: 16 residues. From germline, CDR1 is KGHSH and CDR2 LQKENI. The CDR3 sequence: CASSPGTGGDSRGYTF. The covered CDR3 bases are TGTGCCAGCTCGCCCGGGACAGGGGGCGATTCTCGGGGC. Looking up the rest from reference TRBV18 and TRBJ1-2 gives the full variable domain: NAGVMQNPRHLVRRRGQEARLRCSPMKGHSHVYWYRQLPEEGLKFMVYLQKENIIDESGMPKERFSAEFPKEGPSILRIQQVVRGDSAAYFCASSPGTGGDSRGYTFGSGTRLTVV.

Comments on this clone: The read comes to an end 3 residues before the CDR3 does, leaving the germline J gene to fill in the end. The gene calls are TRBV29-1 and TRBJ1-6; 7 bases are shared with TRBD1. Germline CDR1 SQVTM, CDR2 ANQGSEA. The CDR3 spans 12 residues. The trim removed 4 bases at V and 7 bases at J, leaving 1 base unmatched. CDR3 bases read: TGCAGCGTTGGCAGGGGGAATTCACCC. Its protein product is CSVGRGNSP. The CDR3 in full is CSVGRGNSPLHF.

Details on this clone: Read sequence stops 3 residues before the CDR3 end, and the germline J gene provides the missing end. This chain links TRBV20-1 with TRBJ2-5; D perhaps matches TRBD1 (5 bases). Germline V gene lookup returns CDR1 DFQATT and CDR2 SNEGSKA (reference sequence). The CDR3 runs to 15 residues. V gave up 5 bases and J gave up 5 bases, with 21 bases separating them. CDR3 sequence reads: CSALSSDTPSETQYF. CDR3 DNA (partial): TGCAGTGCTCTCTCCTCGGACACCCCAAGCGAGACC.

Concerning this clone: The DNA ends 3 residues before the CDR3 does, and the rest of the CDR3 is filled in from the germline J gene. This chain joins TRBV7-9 and TRBJ2-7, with TRBD1 matching over 9 bases. From germline, CDR1 is SEHNR and CDR2 FQNEAQ (reference sequence). This CDR3 contains 15 residues. Germline trimming cut 5 bases from V and 3 bases from J; bases unmatched to any gene: 8. The CDR3 loop is CASSTTGTGIYEQYF. Incomplete CDR3 DNA: TGTGCCAGCAGCACGACCGGGACAGGGATCTACGAG.

Incomplete CDR3 DNA: TGTGCCAGCTCACCACGTCCAGATAGCAATCAGCCC. Protein: CASSPRPDSNQP. The full CDR3 protein reads CASSPRPDSNQPQHF. This chain connects TRBV18 to TRBJ1-5; the D is unclear. Coverage ceases 3 residues before the CDR3 finishes, and the germline J gene fills in the end. Trimming removed 1 base at V and 0 bases at J, with 7 bases between. This CDR3 is built from 15 residues. Germline CDR1 is KGHSH and CDR2 is LQKENI.

Note on this clone: The CDR3 is cut off 3 residues early in the read; its end comes from the germline J gene. The J gene is TRBJ2-5, the V gene TRBV5-1, with TRBD1 identical over 10 bases. The V segment lost 4 bases and the J segment 3 bases; nucleotides outside the gene matches: 6. This CDR3 comprises 15 residues. Germline assignment: CDR1 SGHRS and CDR2 YFSETQ. CDR3 sequence: CASSPRDRGEETQYF. The sequenced CDR3 bases are TGCGCCAGCAGCCCCCGGGACAGGGGTGAAGAGACC.

A word on this clone: The missing CDR3 end, 3 residues past where the read stops, is filled in from the germline J gene. The chain carries TRBV2 and TRBJ2-1; no definite D call. This CDR3 is built from 15 residues. Germline CDR1 is SNHLY and CDR2 is FYNNEI. V lost 6 bases and J lost 5, with 17 bases in between. CDR3 DNA (partial): TGTGCCAGCAGGGTGACTGGTGCTTTGAACAATGAG. This codes for CASRVTGALNNE. The whole CDR3 protein is CASRVTGALNNEQFF.

With regard to this clone: Read sequence stops 3 residues before the CDR3 end, and the germline J gene provides the missing end. The rearrangement uses TRBV20-1 and TRBJ2-2; D is perhaps TRBD1 (5 bases). Germline V gene sequence: CDR1 DFQATT, CDR2 SNEGSKA (reference sequence). This CDR3 is 16 amino acids long. Here the CDR3 reads CSAELPGLTTNEKLFF. Partial CDR3 DNA: TGCAGTGCCGAATTACCAGGGTTGACAACTAATGAAAAG.